The entry that follows covers one TCR beta chain sequence. Its specificity is unknown. PCR primers comprised 60 Vbeta and 13 Jbeta primers. The data were produced by immunoSEQ multiplex PCR, yet TCRdb's version contains in-frame clones alone and is incomplete. The sample lists 80,000 to 130,000 clones, around 75% seen once, with around 5% in the top ten. This specimen comes from a study of cytomegalovirus exposure and HLA in healthy donors. General observations from the study: CMV serostatus alone was available as immune exposure information. Sequencing artifact likely explains a cluster of highly shared sequence variants. Accurate prediction of HLA-A and HLA-B alleles (for most subjects) was reportedly achieved from TCR beta sequences.

This CDR3 is 13 amino acids long. Looked up from germline, CDR1 is LGHNA and CDR2 is YSLEER. V was clipped by 8 bases and J by 6 bases; unmatched bases: 4. Healthy bone marrow donors supplied every sample. This chain links TRBV4-3 with TRBJ2-2, with 9 bases matching TRBD2. The receptor was derived from a woman younger than 35 in good health and CMV-seropositive. Sequencing was carried out using PBMCs. The CDR3 DNA is TGCGCCAGCTTCCGACTAGCGGCCGGGGAGCTGTTTTTT. It encodes CASFRLAAGELFF.